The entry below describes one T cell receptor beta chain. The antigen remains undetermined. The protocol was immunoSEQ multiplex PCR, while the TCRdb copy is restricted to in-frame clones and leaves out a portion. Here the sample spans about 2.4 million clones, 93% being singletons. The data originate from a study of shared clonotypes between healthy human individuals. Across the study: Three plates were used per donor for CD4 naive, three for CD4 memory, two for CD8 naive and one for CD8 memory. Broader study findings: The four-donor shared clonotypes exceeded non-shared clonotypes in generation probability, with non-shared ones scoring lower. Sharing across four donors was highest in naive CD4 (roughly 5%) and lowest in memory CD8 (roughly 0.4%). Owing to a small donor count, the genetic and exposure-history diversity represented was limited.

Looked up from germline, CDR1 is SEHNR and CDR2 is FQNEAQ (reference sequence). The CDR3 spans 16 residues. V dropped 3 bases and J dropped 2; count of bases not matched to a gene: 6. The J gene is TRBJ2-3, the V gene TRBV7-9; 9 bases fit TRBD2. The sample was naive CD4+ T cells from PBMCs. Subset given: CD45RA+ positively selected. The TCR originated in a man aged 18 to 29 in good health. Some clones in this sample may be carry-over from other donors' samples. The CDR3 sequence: CASSFSSGKITDTQYF. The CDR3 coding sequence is TGTGCCAGCAGCTTCTCTAGCGGGAAGATCACAGATACGCAGTATTTT.